The entry that follows covers one TCR beta chain sequence. From germline, CDR1 is MDHEN and CDR2 SYDVKM. The CDR3 has 16 residues. Trimming left V 7 bases short and J 7 bases short, with 25 bases between. Per the study methods: Amplification from reference gene primers served as the basis for estimated nucleated cell counts. Profiled with immunoSEQ multiplex PCR; TCRdb holds only in-frame clones, not every one. The V and J calls and the clone size are those of that table, but D and trimming were determined from the DNA. The sample records over 60,000 clones, around 85% being singletons. The data belong to a study of blood T cell repertoires in COVID-19. Study-wide context: Researchers got acute and convalescent COVID-19 samples from the United States, Italy and Spain. T cells, B-cell-depleted T cells, or PBMCs supplied cDNA or gDNA.

Sample: peripheral blood. This sequence was found in a woman older than 75 with active or convalescent COVID-19. V usage is TRBV28 and J usage is TRBJ1-1; D is uncertain. CDR3 bases: TGTGCCAGCATAAGTTTAGGCAGCGCTCGAGTAATTGAAGCTTTCTTT. It encodes CASISLGSARVIEAFF.